This TCR beta chain was identified during a study of cytomegalovirus exposure and HLA in healthy donors. Study overall: Some 85 million unique TCRs from HLA-typed donors were held in an early data release. Points from the study as a whole: Analysis was carried out at a later point, and it linked a missense DCLRE1C variant to TCR beta V- and J-gene trimming. Cytomegalovirus association was listed for about 170 TCR beta chains.

The V and J ends lost 4 bases and 0 bases respectively, with 13 bases between them. The germline V gene encodes CDR1 SQVTM and CDR2 ANQGSEA. The CDR3 contains 15 residues. Donors in the study were healthy people who gave bone marrow. This PCR relied on a set of 60 Vbeta primers and 13 Jbeta primers. The table came from immunoSEQ multiplex PCR; TCRdb's copy has only in-frame clones and leaves some out. The sample lists under 150,000 clones; 75% to 90% were seen once. Points on this clone: Its antigen is currently unknown.

Sequencing was carried out using PBMCs. The chain uses TRBV29-1 and TRBJ2-1; a weak D match, TRBD2 (5 bases). The TCR was taken from a middle-aged woman in good health and CMV-seronegative. Here the CDR3 DNA reads TGCAGCGTTGCGGTTAGCGCCCGCTCCTACAATGAGCAGTTCTTC. This encodes CSVAVSARSYNEQFF.